This T cell receptor (beta chain) comes out of a study of blood T cell repertoires in COVID-19 (dated by TCRdb to 2020 to 2021). A note on the overall study: Samples from collaborators originated in the United States, Italy and Spain and spanned both the acute and convalescent phases of COVID-19. Where available, HLA class I and class II types were taken from metadata supplied by the sample provider and were not determined by assay-based typing. The repertoires were released in a freely available public database meant as a resource for research on the immune response to SARS-CoV-2. The samples were drawn from two sources: the first 160 participants of the ongoing ImmuneRACE study, and 1,000 to 1,500 subjects contributed by 6 global collaborators. Sample metadata almost always included a de-identified subject ID, COVID-19 status, age in years and sex. The prospective study material was composed of cDNA or gDNA derived from T cells, B-cell-depleted T cells, or PBMCs. Deeply sampled blood TCRbeta repertoires from subjects exposed to, actively infected with, or recovered from COVID-19 were included in the dataset. What the research found in general, with its limitations: Clinical and demographic metadata were provided uncurated, with the amount varying by source and participant.

The collaborating institutions used their own protocols to collect whole blood in K2EDTA tubes. For TCRbeta analysis, collaborators shipped samples in one of three forms: frozen whole blood, isolated PBMCs, or DNA extracted from either of those sample types. A single count supports this clone. The specificity of this receptor is unknown. Base quality data are lacking; no much larger clone is found one base away. TCRbeta CDR3 regions were amplified from genomic DNA by means of the immunoSEQ Assay, a bias-controlled multiplex PCR. In the original analysis: Within the assay, amplification of reference gene primers was used to estimate how many nucleated cells each sample contained. To quantify the absolute abundance of each unique TCRbeta CDR3 rearrangement, sequence reads were collapsed and filtered. For each sample, productive Simpson clonality was calculated by taking the square root of Simpson's diversity index across productive rearrangements. TCRdb stores this immuneACCESS table with in-frame sequences only. Part of the clones is absent; in the studies checked, under half of the shortfall reflects unresolved V genes, and no reason is known for the rest. Clonal size and the V and J genes are those of that table, whereas D and trimming came from the DNA. The sample includes 72,000 or so clones, with roughly 77% observed a single time. The top ten hold 9.2% of the sample.

V and J lose 6 bases and 3 bases, and a span of 12 bases separates them. From the germline V gene (reference sequence), CDR1 is MNHEY and CDR2 is SMNVEV. The CDR3 measures 14 amino acids from cysteine to phenylalanine. Only the CDR3 DNA is retained, 42 bases long and in frame from the first base. The sequence came from a human donor in a cohort sampled during active COVID-19. The chain joins TRBV27 to TRBJ2-1, with TRBD1 perhaps the D gene, on 6 matching bases. The sequencing input was peripheral blood. The nucleotide sequence is given as TGTGCCAGCAGCCCCGGGACATACTACAATGAGCAGTTCTTC. Translated, it gives CASSPGTYYNEQFF.